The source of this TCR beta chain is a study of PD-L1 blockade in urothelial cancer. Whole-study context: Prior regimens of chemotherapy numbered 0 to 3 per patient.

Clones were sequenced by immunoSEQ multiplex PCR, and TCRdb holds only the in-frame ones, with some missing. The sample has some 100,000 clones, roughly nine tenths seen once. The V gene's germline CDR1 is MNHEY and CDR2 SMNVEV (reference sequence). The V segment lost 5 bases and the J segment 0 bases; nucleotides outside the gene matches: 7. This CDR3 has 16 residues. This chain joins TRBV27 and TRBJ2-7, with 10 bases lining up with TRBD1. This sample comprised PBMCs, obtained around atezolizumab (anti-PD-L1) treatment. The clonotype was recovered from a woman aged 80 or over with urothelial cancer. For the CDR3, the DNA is TGTGCCAGCAGTCCCGGGACAGGGGCAAGCTCCTACGAGCAGTACTTC. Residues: CASSPGTGASSYEQYF.